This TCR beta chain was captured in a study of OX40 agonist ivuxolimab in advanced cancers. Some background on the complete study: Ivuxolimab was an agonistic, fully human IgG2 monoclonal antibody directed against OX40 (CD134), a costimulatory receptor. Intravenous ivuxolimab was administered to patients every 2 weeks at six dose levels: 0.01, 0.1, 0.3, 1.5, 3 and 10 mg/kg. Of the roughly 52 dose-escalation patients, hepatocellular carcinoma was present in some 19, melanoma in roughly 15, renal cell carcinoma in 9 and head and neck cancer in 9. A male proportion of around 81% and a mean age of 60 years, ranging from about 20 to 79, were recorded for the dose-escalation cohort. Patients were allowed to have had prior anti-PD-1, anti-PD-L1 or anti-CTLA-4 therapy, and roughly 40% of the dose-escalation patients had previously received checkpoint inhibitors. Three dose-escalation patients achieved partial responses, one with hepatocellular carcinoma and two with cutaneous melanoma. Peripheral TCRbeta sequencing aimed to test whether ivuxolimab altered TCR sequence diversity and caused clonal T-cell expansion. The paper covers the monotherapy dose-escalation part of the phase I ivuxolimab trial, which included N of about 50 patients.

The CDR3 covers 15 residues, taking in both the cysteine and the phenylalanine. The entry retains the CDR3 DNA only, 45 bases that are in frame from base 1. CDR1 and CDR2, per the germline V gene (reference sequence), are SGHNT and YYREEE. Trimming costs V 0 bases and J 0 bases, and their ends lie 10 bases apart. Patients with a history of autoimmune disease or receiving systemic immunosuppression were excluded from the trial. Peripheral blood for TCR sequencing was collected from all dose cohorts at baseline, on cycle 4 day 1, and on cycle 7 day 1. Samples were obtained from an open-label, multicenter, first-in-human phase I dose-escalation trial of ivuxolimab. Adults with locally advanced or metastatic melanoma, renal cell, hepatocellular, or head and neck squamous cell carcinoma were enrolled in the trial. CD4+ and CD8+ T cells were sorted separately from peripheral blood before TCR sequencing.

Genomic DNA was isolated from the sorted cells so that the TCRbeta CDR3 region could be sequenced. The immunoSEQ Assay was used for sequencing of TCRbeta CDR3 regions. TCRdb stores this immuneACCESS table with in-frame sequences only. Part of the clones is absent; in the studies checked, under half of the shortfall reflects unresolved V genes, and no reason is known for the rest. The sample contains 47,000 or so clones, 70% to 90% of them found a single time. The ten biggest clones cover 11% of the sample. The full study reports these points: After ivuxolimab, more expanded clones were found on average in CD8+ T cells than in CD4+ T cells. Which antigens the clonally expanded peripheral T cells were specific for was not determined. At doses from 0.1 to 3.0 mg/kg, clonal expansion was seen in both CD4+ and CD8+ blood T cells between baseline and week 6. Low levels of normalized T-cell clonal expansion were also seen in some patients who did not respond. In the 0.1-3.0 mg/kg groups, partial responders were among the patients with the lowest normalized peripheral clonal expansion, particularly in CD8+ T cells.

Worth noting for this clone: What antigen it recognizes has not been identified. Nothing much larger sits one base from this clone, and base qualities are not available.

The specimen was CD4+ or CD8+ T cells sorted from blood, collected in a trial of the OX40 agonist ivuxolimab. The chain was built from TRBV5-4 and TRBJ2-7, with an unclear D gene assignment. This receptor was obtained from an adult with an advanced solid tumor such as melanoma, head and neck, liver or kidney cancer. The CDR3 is CASSLALRSSYEQYF. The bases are TGTGCCAGCAGCTTGGCCTTAAGGAGCTCCTACGAGCAGTACTTC. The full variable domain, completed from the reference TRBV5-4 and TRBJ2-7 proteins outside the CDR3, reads ETGVTQSPTHLIKTRGQQVTLRCSSQSGHNTVSWYQQALGQGPQFIFQYYREEENGRGNFPPRFSGLQFPNYSSELNVNALELDDSALYLCASSLALRSSYEQYFGPGTRLTVT.